One T cell receptor (beta chain) is described in this entry. Its antigen is undetermined. The source of the sample is a study of early T cells in non-severe SARS-CoV-2 infection. Study observations and caveats: Matching results from VDJdb favored anti-spike CD8 responses, leaving private and CD4 specificities undetected.

V was pared by 4 bases and J by 1 base, with 11 bases between. CDR3 length: 14 amino acids. The germline CDR1 and CDR2 sequences are SGDLS and YYNGEE. TCRdb fed the 5' RACE reads into MiXCR, producing one record per CDR3 protein. Of roughly 56,000 distinct CDR3 sequences in the sample, about 10% were seen once. J is TRBJ1-1 and V is TRBV9; D is undetermined. The material sequenced was whole blood. This TCR was sampled from an adult who was a healthcare worker with PCR-confirmed SARS-CoV-2 infection or an uninfected control (not recorded which). CDR3 region: CASSLQEGNTEAFF. As DNA, the CDR3 is TGTGCCAGCAGCCTCCAAGAGGGGAACACTGAAGCTTTCTTT.